This T cell receptor beta chain was found in a study of vaccination effects on CD4 cells after COVID-19. Study-level information: The participants, recipients of two vaccine doses, got either BNT162b2 or mRNA-1273.

Sequencing in the ViraFEST assay came after antigen-specific CD4+ T cells had been expanded with viral peptide pools, which were used to stimulate PBMC. Following an approximately ten-day culture, CD4+ T cells were purified. Vaccinees lacked prior SARS-CoV-2 infection and tested negative for nucleocapsid antibodies. Clones were read by immunoSEQ multiplex PCR, and TCRdb kept only the in-frame ones, dropping some. Counted here are about 23,000 clones, around 72% occurring once; the ten biggest clones make up 4.5% to 6.5%. A remark on this clone: Its antigen is not identified.

J was trimmed by 1 base and V by 6 bases; bases with no gene match: 11. Per germline, CDR1 LNHDA and CDR2 SQIVND (reference sequence). This CDR3 has 16 residues. The genes are TRBV19 and TRBJ2-7, with 8 bases lining up with TRBD1. The receptor comes from a human donor who received a COVID-19 vaccine. The specimen was CD4+ T cells from PBMCs cultured with SARS-CoV-2 spike peptides, collected before COVID-19 vaccination. CDR3 nucleotide sequence: TGTGCCAGTAGATCCGCCGGGGACAGGTCATCCTACGAGCAGTACTTC. The encoded protein is CASRSAGDRSSYEQYF.